Presented here are 8 T cell receptor beta chains from one specimen sequenced in a study of T-cell memory formation after mild COVID-19 listed by TCRdb under 2021. The library relied on 5' RACE. TCRdb shows the sequencer as Illumina NovaSeq 6000. In TCRdb, the public reads were trimmed at Q25 with fastp and aligned with MiXCR, with productive beta chains retained. Rows with one shared CDR3 protein collapse into an entry with the most common genes and DNA. This sample holds hundreds of thousands of distinct CDR3 sequences; more than 20% were observed only once. Of the sample, around 13% is held by the ten largest clones. Sequencing was done on a sample of PBMCs or a T cell subset sorted from them (not recorded which). The receptors shown here come from an adult woman who had mild COVID-19 (a few samples of this study predate the infection). The sample titles of this study are shuffled in the database, so cell type and time point are left out; the donor was told from shared clones.

The chain joins TRBV6-2 or TRBV6-3 to TRBJ1-5, with D unresolved. V was pared by 6 bases and J by 11 bases, with 17 bases between. CDR1 MNHEY and CDR2 SVGEGT come from the germline V gene. The CDR3 totals 13 residues. The CDR3 DNA reads as TGTGCCAGCAGCCCCACAACAATACGGTCCCAGCATTTT. Protein product: CASSPTTIRSQHF.

The chain employs TRBV18 and TRBJ2-7; tentatively, D is TRBD1 (5 bases). Germline CDR1 reads KGHSH; CDR2 reads LQKENI. V lost 5 bases, J lost 2 bases, and 10 bases lay in between. This CDR3 region has 13 residues. CDR3: CASSDSDTYEQYF. The DNA for the CDR3 is TGTGCCAGCTCAGACAGTGATACCTACGAGCAGTACTTC.

This clonotype has just a few counts. The gene calls are TRBV6-4 and TRBJ2-1, with D tentatively TRBD1 (6 bases). CDR1 is MRHNA, CDR2 SNTAGT, per germline. Trimming shortened V by 6 bases and J by 4 bases, and 19 bases separated the two germline ends. The length of the CDR3 is 16 residues. DNA for the CDR3: TGTGCCAGCAGCGTCGAAATGGGGGCAGGGTACAATGAGCAGTTCTTC. Translated: CASSVEMGAGYNEQFF.

This clonotype was seen a handful of times. The V and J genes are TRBV24-1 and TRBJ1-5; D unresolved. Germline V lookup: CDR1 KGHDR, CDR2 SFDVKD. This CDR3 has 13 residues. Trimming shortened V by 3 bases and J by 8 bases, and 10 bases separated the two germline ends. The CDR3 DNA reads TGTGCCACCAGTGATACATCTAGGGAGCCCCAGCATTTT. Protein: CATSDTSREPQHF.

The chain recombines TRBV21-1 with TRBJ2-5. TRBV21-1 is given as a pseudogene. The length of the CDR3 is 17 residues. CDR3 sequence reads: CASSKYLSNRYQETQYF. The CDR3 region has the DNA TGTGCCAGCAGCAAGTACCTCAGTAACAGGTACCAAGAGACCCAGTACTTC.

This chain joins TRBV6-6 and TRBJ1-4; tentatively, D is TRBD1 (6 bases). Trimming removed 2 bases at V and 8 bases at J, with 12 bases between. Per the germline V gene, CDR1 is MNHNY and CDR2 is SVGAGI (reference sequence). The CDR3 consists of 14 residues. The CDR3 here is CASSYVRGEEKLFF. The CDR3 DNA sequence: TGTGCCAGCAGTTACGTCAGGGGTGAGGAAAAACTGTTTTTT.

V and J are TRBV25-1 and TRBJ2-5; maybe TRBD1 (6 bases). The CDR3 is 16 residues long. Germline assignment: CDR1 MGHDK and CDR2 SYGVNS. The V end was cut by 3 bases, the J end by 0 bases, with 14 bases between. The CDR3 DNA reads TGTGCCAGCAGTGATTACACTCGGACAGACCAAGAGACCCAGTACTTC. The encoded protein is CASSDYTRTDQETQYF.

In its sample, this clonotype was seen a few times. J is TRBJ2-3 and V is TRBV5-1, with 14 bases that match TRBD2. The V gene end was trimmed by 0 bases and the J gene end by 3 bases; junction bases not matched to a gene: 3. Looked up from germline, CDR1 is SGHRS and CDR2 is YFSETQ. This CDR3 spans 17 amino acids. CDR3 sequence (DNA): TGCGCCAGCAGCTTGGGACTAGCGGGAGGGACTACAGATACGCAGTATTTT. Protein: CASSLGLAGGTTDTQYF.